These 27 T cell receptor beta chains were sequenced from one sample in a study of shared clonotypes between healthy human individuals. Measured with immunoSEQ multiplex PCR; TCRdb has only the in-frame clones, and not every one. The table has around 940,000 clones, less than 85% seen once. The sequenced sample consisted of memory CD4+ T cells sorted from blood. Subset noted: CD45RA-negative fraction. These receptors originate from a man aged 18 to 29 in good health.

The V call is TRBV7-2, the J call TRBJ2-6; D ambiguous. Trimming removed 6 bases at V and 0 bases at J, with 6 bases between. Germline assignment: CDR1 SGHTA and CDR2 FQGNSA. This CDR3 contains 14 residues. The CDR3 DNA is TGTGCCAGCAGTTCAGACTCTGGGGCCAACGTCCTGACTTTC. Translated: CASSSDSGANVLTF.

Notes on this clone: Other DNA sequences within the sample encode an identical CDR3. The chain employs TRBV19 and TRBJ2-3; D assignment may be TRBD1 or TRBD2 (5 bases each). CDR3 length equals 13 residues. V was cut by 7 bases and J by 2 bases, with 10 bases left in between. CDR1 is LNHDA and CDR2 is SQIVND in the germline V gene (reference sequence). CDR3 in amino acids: CASMGPNTDTQYF. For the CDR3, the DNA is TGTGCCAGTATGGGACCTAACACAGATACGCAGTATTTT.

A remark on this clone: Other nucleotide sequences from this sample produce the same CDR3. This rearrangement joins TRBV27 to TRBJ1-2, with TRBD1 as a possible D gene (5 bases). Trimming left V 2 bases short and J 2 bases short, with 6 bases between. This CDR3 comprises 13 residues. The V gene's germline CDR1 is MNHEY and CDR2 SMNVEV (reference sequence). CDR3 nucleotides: TGTGCCAGCAGTTTAAGGGGAAACTATGGCTACACCTTC. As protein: CASSLRGNYGYTF.

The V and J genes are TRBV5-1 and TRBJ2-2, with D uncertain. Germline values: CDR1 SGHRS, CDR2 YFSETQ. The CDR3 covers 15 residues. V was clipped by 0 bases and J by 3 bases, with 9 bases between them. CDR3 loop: CASSLDQPDTGELFF. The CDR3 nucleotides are TGCGCCAGCAGCTTGGATCAGCCTGACACCGGGGAGCTGTTTTTT. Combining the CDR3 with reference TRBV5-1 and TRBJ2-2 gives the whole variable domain KAGVTQTPRYLIKTRGQQVTLSCSPISGHRSVSWYQQTPGQGLQFLFEYFSETQRNKGNFPGRFSGRQFSNSRSEMNVSTLELGDSALYLCASSLDQPDTGELFFGEGSRLTVL.

This CDR3 reads CASSVAGPSWGELFF. CDR3 nucleotide sequence: TGTGCCAGCAGCGTGGCAGGTCCTAGTTGGGGGGAGCTGTTTTTT. The V call is TRBV9, the J call TRBJ2-2, with no clear D. The CDR3 is 15 amino acids. Germline CDR1 reads SGDLS; CDR2 reads YYNGEE. V lost 2 bases, J lost 8 bases, and 16 bases lay in between.

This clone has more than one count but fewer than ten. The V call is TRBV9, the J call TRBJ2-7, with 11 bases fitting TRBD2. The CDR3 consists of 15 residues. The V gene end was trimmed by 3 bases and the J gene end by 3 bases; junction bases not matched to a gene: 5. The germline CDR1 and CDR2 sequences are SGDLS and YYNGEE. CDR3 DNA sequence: TGTGCCAGCAGCGCCGGGACTAGCGGCTTCTACGAGCAGTACTTC. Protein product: CASSAGTSGFYEQYF.

The CDR3 region is CASSLSGSNHNEQFF. DNA of the CDR3: TGCGCCAGCAGCTTGAGCGGGAGTAACCACAATGAGCAGTTCTTC. V is TRBV5-1 and J is TRBJ2-1; 8 bases line up with TRBD2. Germline CDR1 SGHRS, CDR2 YFSETQ. The CDR3 has 15 amino acids. Trimming cost V 1 base and J 5 bases; bases outside gene matches: 5.

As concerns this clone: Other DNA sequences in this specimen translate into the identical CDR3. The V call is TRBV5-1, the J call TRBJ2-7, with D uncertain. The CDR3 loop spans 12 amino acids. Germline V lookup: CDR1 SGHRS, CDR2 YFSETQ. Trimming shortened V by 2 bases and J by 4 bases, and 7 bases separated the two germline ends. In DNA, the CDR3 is TGCGCCAGCAGCTTCGACTCGTACGAGCAGTACTTC. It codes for CASSFDSYEQYF.

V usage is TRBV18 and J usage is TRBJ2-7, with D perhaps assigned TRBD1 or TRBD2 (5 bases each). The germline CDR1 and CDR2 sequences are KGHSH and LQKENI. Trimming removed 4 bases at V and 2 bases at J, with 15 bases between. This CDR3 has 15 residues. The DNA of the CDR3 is TGTGCCAGCTCACTCGGGGTAAGGGGCACCTACGAGCAGTACTTC. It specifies CASSLGVRGTYEQYF. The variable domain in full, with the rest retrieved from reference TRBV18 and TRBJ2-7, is NAGVMQNPRHLVRRRGQEARLRCSPMKGHSHVYWYRQLPEEGLKFMVYLQKENIIDESGMPKERFSAEFPKEGPSILRIQQVVRGDSAAYFCASSLGVRGTYEQYFGPGTRLTVT.

For the CDR3, the DNA is TGCAGCGTTATCCGGGACAGGGGCAGCAGCGAGCAGTACTTC. Protein: CSVIRDRGSSEQYF. The V call is TRBV29-1, the J call TRBJ2-7; 10 positions match TRBD1. Losses at the gene ends were 5 bases for V and 6 bases for J; bases not matched to a gene: 10. The V gene's germline CDR1 is SQVTM and CDR2 ANQGSEA. The CDR3 contains 14 residues.

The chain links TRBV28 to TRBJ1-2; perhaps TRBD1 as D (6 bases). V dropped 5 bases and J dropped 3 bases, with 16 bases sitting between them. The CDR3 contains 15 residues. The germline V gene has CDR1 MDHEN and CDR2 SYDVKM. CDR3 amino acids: CASSPSWGRDYGYTF. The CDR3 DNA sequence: TGTGCCAGCAGTCCGAGTTGGGGGCGCGACTATGGCTACACCTTC.

The CDR3 region has the DNA TGCGCCAGCAGCCAGCCAGGGACTGCCAATGAGCAGTTCTTC. This gives the protein CASSQPGTANEQFF. The chain links TRBV5-1 to TRBJ2-1; tentatively, D is TRBD2 (6 bases). The CDR3 runs 14 residues. Deletions cut 4 bases from V and 6 bases from J, with 14 bases between. Germline V gives CDR1 SGHRS, CDR2 YFSETQ.

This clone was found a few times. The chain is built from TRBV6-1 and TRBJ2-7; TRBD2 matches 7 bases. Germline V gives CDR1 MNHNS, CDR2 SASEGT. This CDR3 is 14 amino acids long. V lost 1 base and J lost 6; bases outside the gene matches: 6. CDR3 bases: TGTGCCAGCAGTGAAGTGGCGGGGGATGCCGAGCAGTACTTC. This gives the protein CASSEVAGDAEQYF.

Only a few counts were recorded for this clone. The CDR3 reads CASRVGQGIGYGYTF. Here the CDR3 DNA reads TGTGCCAGCAGAGTGGGACAGGGCATAGGGTATGGCTACACCTTC. This chain joins TRBV6-1 and TRBJ1-2, with 9 bases that match TRBD1. Per germline, CDR1 MNHNS and CDR2 SASEGT. After removal of 6 bases from V and 5 bases from J, the junction contained 10 bases not matched to a gene. This CDR3 comprises 15 residues.

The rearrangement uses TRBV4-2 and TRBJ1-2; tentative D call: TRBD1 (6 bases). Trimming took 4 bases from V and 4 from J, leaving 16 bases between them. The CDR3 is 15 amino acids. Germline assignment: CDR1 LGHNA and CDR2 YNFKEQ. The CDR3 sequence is CASSREGGTLYGYTF. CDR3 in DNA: TGTGCCAGCAGCCGGGAGGGGGGAACACTCTATGGCTACACCTTC.

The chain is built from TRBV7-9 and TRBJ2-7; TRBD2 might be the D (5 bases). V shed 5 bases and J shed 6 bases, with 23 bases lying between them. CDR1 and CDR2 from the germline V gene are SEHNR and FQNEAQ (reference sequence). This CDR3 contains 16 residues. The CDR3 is CASSPSRTPPPFEQYF. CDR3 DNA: TGTGCCAGCAGCCCCTCCCGGACTCCTCCTCCGTTCGAGCAGTACTTC. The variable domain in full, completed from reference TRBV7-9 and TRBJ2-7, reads DTGVSQNPRHKITKRGQNVTFRCDPISEHNRLYWYRQTLGQGPEFLTYFQNEAQLEKSRLLSDRFSAERPKGSFSTLEIQRTEQGDSAMYLCASSPSRTPPPFEQYFGPGTRLTVT.

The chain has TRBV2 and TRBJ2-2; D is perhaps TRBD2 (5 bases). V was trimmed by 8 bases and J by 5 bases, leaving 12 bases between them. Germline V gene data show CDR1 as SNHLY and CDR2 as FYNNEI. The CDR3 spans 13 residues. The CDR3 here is CASGITSTGELFF. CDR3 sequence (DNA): TGTGCCAGCGGAATTACTAGTACCGGGGAGCTGTTTTTT.

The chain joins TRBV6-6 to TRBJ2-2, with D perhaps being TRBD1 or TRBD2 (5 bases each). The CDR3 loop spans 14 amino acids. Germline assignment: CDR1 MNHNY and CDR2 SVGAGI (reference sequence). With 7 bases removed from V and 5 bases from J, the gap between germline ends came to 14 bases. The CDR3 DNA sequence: TGTGCCAGCAATGATGGGGGTGAAACCGGGGAGCTGTTTTTT. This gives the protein CASNDGGETGELFF.

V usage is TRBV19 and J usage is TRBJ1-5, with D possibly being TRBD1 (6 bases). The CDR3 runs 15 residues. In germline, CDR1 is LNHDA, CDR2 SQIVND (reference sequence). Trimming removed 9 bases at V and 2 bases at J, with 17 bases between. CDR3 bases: TGTGCCAGCCACGGGGGGCAAGTTGGCAATCAGCCCCAGCATTTT. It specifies CASHGGQVGNQPQHF.

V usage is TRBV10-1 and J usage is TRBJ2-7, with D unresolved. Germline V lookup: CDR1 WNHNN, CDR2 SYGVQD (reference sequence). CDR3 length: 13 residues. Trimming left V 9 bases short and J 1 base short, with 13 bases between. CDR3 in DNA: TGCGCCAGACCTATCAGGCCATCCTACGAGCAGTACTTC. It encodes CARPIRPSYEQYF.

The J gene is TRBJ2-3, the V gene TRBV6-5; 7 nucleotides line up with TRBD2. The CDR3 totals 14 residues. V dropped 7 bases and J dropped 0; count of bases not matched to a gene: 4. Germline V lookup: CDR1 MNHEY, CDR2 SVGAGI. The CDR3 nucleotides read TGTGCCAGCACTCCTAGCGGTAGCACAGATACGCAGTATTTT. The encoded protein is CASTPSGSTDTQYF.

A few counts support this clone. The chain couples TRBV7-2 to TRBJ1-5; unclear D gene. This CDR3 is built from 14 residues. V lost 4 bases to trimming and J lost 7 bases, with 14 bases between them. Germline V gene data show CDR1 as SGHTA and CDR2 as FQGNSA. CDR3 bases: TGTGCCAGCAGCTACGCCGGAGGGTGGCAGCCCCAGCATTTT. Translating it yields CASSYAGGWQPQHF. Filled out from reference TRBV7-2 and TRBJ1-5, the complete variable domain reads GAGVSQSPSNKVTEKGKDVELRCDPISGHTALYWYRQSLGQGLEFLIYFQGNSAPDKSGLPSDRFSAERTGGSVSTLTIQRTQQEDSAVYLCASSYAGGWQPQHFGDGTRLSIL.

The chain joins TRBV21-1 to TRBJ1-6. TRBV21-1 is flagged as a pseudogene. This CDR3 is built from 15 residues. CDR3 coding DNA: TGTGCCAGCAGCAAAGTTGGGAAAATAGAGTCACCCCTCCACTTT. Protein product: CASSKVGKIESPLHF.

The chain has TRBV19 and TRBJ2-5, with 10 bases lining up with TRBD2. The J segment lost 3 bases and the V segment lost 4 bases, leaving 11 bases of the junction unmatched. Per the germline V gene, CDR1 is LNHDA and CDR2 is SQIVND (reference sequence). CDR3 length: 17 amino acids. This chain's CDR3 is CASSRGLAGDRKETQYF. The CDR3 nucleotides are TGTGCCAGTAGTAGGGGTCTAGCGGGAGACAGGAAAGAGACCCAGTACTTC.

The CDR3 DNA follows: TGTGCCAGCAAAAAAATAGAGGGGACGGGTCAGCCCCAGCATTTT. Translated, it gives CASKKIEGTGQPQHF. The chain employs TRBV6-1 and TRBJ1-5; the D gene is possibly TRBD1 (5 bases). The V end lost 7 bases, the J end lost 6 bases, and 19 bases lay between the germline ends. CDR1 MNHNS and CDR2 SASEGT come from the germline V gene. The CDR3 has 15 residues.

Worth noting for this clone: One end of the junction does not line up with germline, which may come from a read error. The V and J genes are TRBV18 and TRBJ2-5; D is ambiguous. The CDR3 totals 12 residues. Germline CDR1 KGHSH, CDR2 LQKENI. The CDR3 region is CASSPENLSRDF. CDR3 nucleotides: TGTGCCAGCTCACCAGAGAACCTCTCAAGAGACTTC.

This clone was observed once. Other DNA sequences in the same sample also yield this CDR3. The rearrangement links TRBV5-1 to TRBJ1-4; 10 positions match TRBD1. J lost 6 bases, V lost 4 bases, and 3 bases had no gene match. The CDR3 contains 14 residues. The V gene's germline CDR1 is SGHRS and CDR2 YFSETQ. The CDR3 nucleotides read TGCGCCAGCAGCACAGGACAGGGGGATGAAAAACTGTTTTTT. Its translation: CASSTGQGDEKLFF.